The following is a TCR beta chain sequence with its context. The CDR3 has 13 residues. Looked up from germline, CDR1 is SNHLY and CDR2 is FYNNEI. Trimming cost V 6 bases and J 3 bases, with 8 bases left between them. Clones were sequenced by immunoSEQ multiplex PCR, and TCRdb holds only the in-frame ones, with some missing. The repertoire holds around 73,000 clones, with around 77% as singletons. These data are taken from a study of blood T cell repertoires in COVID-19. The overall study: T cells, B-cell-depleted T cells, or PBMCs provided the cDNA or gDNA that served as material.

The chain couples TRBV2 to TRBJ2-2; tentatively, D is TRBD2 (5 bases). This receptor was obtained from a man between 65 and 85 years old with COVID-19, enrolled during active disease. Material for sequencing was peripheral blood. As DNA, the CDR3 is TGTGCCAGCAGGGAGGATTACACCGGGGAGCTGTTTTTT. Protein: CASREDYTGELFF.